These T cell receptor beta chains were read from a single sample in a study of blood T cells in healthy people across ages. TCRdb independently ran MiXCR on the 5' RACE reads; one entry per CDR3 protein. The data contain 1.5 million to 2 million distinct CDR3 sequences, roughly 52% of them singletons. Sequencing was carried out using blood. These receptors were obtained from a woman aged 40-49 years in good health. CDR3s include the opening cysteine and the closing phenylalanine or tryptophan. Each record gives: D gene, clone size, J gene, V gene, CDR3 protein, CDR3 DNA. A D gene is named only where the DNA matches it firmly. Clone sizes are given selectively: once, few, many, or a class where the clone is expanded.

. . TRBJ2-7 TRBV27 CASSLSAGWDEQYF TGTGCCAGCAGTTTATCGGCGGGCTGGGACGAGCAGTACTTC
. few TRBJ1-5 TRBV7-2 CASSPQSGGGQPQHF TGTGCCAGCAGCCCCCAAAGCGGGGGTGGTCAGCCCCAGCATTTT
. . TRBJ1-2 TRBV4-3 CASSQGGSYLGYTF TGCGCTAGCAGCCAAGGAGGGTCCTACCTTGGCTACACCTTC
TRBD2 . TRBJ2-7 TRBV6-2/TRBV6-3 CASSRDYTYEQYF TGTGCCAGCAGCAGGGACTATACCTACGAGCAGTACTTC
TRBD2 few TRBJ2-7 TRBV6-6 CASSYRAGPTYEQYF TGTGCCAGCAGTTACCGAGCGGGGCCTACCTACGAGCAGTACTTC
. . TRBJ2-7 TRBV15 CATSRDNEQYF TGTGCCACCAGCAGAGACAACGAGCAGTACTTC
. few TRBJ2-7 TRBV7-6 CASSLYQGSSYEQYF TGTGCCAGCAGCTTGTATCAGGGCAGCTCCTACGAGCAGTACTTC
. . TRBJ1-5 TRBV12-3/TRBV12-4 CASSFWSGTDQPQHF TGTGCCAGCAGTTTCTGGAGCGGTACAGATCAGCCCCAGCATTTT
. . TRBJ1-3 TRBV18 CASSPAVGGNTIYF TGTGCCAGCTCACCAGCAGTCGGTGGAAACACCATATATTTT
. . TRBJ2-1 TRBV6-2/TRBV6-3 CASTSGLQGWNNEQFF TGTGCCAGCACTAGCGGGTTACAGGGGTGGAACAATGAGCAGTTCTTC
. few TRBJ2-7 TRBV6-5 CASSYDRSSYNEQYF TGTGCCAGCAGTTACGACAGGAGCTCCTACAATGAGCAGTACTTC
. . TRBJ2-3 TRBV3-1 CASSQEKARTAVDTQYF TGTGCCAGCAGCCAAGAAAAGGCACGGACCGCGGTAGATACGCAGTATTTT
TRBD1 . TRBJ2-5 TRBV19 CASSFGQGALETQYF TGTGCCAGTAGTTTCGGACAGGGGGCCCTTGAGACCCAGTACTTC
. many TRBJ2-5 TRBV10-3 CAARDNLRTQYF TGTGCCGCCCGGGACAACCTAAGGACCCAGTACTTC
. many TRBJ2-3 TRBV7-9 CASSLSSGGRTDTQYF TGTGCCAGCAGCTTAAGCTCGGGGGGCCGAACAGATACGCAGTATTTT
TRBD2 . TRBJ2-7 TRBV20-1 CSAKPGTSGGSHEQYF TGCAGTGCTAAACCTGGGACTAGCGGGGGTTCCCACGAGCAGTACTTC
. . TRBJ2-1 TRBV6-2/TRBV6-3 CASKGSAYSSYNEQFF TGTGCCAGCAAGGGGAGCGCCTATAGCTCCTACAATGAGCAGTTCTTC
TRBD1 . TRBJ1-1 TRBV6-2/TRBV6-3 CASADRAFEAFF TGTGCCAGCGCAGACAGGGCTTTCGAAGCTTTCTTT
. few TRBJ2-5 TRBV7-2 CASSSSPVGGQYF TGTGCCAGCAGCTCGTCCCCCGTTGGTGGGCAGTACTTC
. . TRBJ1-4 TRBV7-9 CASSWPREWTDEKLFF TGTGCCAGCAGCTGGCCCCGAGAGTGGACGGATGAAAAACTGTTTTTT
. few TRBJ1-2 TRBV4-3 CASSQYHGTTYGYTF TGCGCCAGCAGCCAGTATCACGGGACAACCTATGGCTACACCTTC
. . TRBJ2-7 TRBV6-6 CASSQPPDRVREQYF TGTGCCAGCAGTCAACCCCCCGACAGAGTACGGGAGCAGTACTTC
. few TRBJ1-5 TRBV6-2/TRBV6-3 CASSYGNIQPQHF TGTGCCAGCAGTTACGGCAATATACAGCCCCAGCATTTT
. . TRBJ2-7 TRBV2 CASQKVISEQYF TGTGCCAGCCAAAAGGTTATCTCCGAGCAGTACTTC
. . TRBJ2-1 TRBV27 CASSRGAQSEQFF TGTGCCAGCAGCCGCGGGGCCCAATCTGAGCAGTTCTTC
TRBD1 many TRBJ2-7 TRBV4-3 CASSPSAGTGGAYEQYF TGCGCCAGCAGCCCCTCAGCGGGAACAGGGGGCGCCTACGAGCAGTACTTC
. . TRBJ2-3 TRBV28 CASKGPQGPLTDTQYF TGTGCCAGCAAGGGACCACAGGGCCCCCTAACAGATACGCAGTATTTT
. . TRBJ1-2 TRBV28 CASSLTGRGSGYTF TGTGCCAGCAGCCTGACGGGACGGGGTAGCGGCTACACCTTC
TRBD2 . TRBJ2-5 TRBV5-1 CASSFRLAGGGTIQETQYF TGCGCCAGCAGCTTCAGACTAGCGGGGGGCGGAACAATCCAAGAGACCCAGTACTTC
TRBD1 . TRBJ2-2 TRBV4-2 CASSQAIGQADTGELFF TGTGCCAGCAGCCAAGCCATCGGACAGGCGGATACCGGGGAGCTGTTTTTT
TRBD1 few TRBJ2-3 TRBV28 CASSYGTGDYTDTQYF TGTGCCAGCAGTTATGGGACAGGGGACTACACAGATACGCAGTATTTT
TRBD2 many TRBJ2-5 TRBV14 CASSLGTSGQGTQYF TGTGCCAGCAGCCTTGGGACTAGCGGGCAAGGGACCCAGTACTTC
. . TRBJ2-5 TRBV20-1 CAEYGGIGETQYF TGCGCGGAGTATGGGGGGATCGGTGAGACCCAGTACTTC
TRBD1 . TRBJ2-7 TRBV28 CASSPLLRTGGYEQYF TGTGCCAGCAGTCCCCTCCTAAGGACAGGGGGCTACGAGCAGTACTTC
. . TRBJ2-7 TRBV15 CATSRDLEGIYEQYF TGTGCCACCAGCAGAGATTTGGAGGGTATCTACGAGCAGTACTTC
TRBD2 . TRBJ2-1 TRBV4-1 CASSQAGSGGGFYNEQFF TGCGCCAGCAGCCAAGCGGGGTCTGGCGGGGGATTCTACAATGAGCAGTTCTTC
. . TRBJ1-1 TRBV6-5 CASSYEGKVNTEAFF TGTGCCAGCAGTTATGAGGGGAAGGTGAACACTGAAGCTTTCTTT
. . TRBJ1-4 TRBV6-5 CASSYTRADAEKLFF TGTGCCAGCAGTTACACTAGGGCCGACGCTGAAAAACTGTTTTTT
. . TRBJ2-3 TRBV7-9 CASSRGASPTDTQYF TGTGCCAGCAGCCGGGGGGCCAGCCCCACAGATACGCAGTATTTT
. . TRBJ2-3 TRBV6-5 CASRLLDPGPRTDTQYF TGTGCCAGCAGACTACTCGACCCGGGGCCCCGCACAGATACGCAGTATTTT
TRBD2 . TRBJ2-3 TRBV11-2 CASRLRAGGLSTDTQYF TGTGCCAGCAGGCTCCGAGCGGGGGGGCTGAGCACAGATACGCAGTATTTT
TRBD2 . TRBJ2-5 TRBV3-1 CASSPRGGEKTQYF TGTGCCAGCAGCCCTCGGGGAGGGGAGAAGACCCAGTACTTC
TRBD2 . TRBJ2-1 TRBV4-2 CASSQDLVLGTKAREQFF TGTGCCAGCAGCCAAGATTTGGTCTTAGGGACTAAGGCCCGTGAGCAGTTCTTC
. few TRBJ2-7 TRBV6-1 CASSEAGNSIYEQYF TGTGCCAGCAGTGAAGCCGGCAATAGCATATACGAGCAGTACTTC
TRBD1 few TRBJ1-2 TRBV28 CASSLDYRGPNYGYTF TGTGCCAGCAGTTTAGACTACAGGGGTCCCAACTATGGCTACACCTTC
. many TRBJ1-2 TRBV5-1 CASSPSSTNYGYTF TGTGCCAGCAGCCCCTCTTCGACAAACTATGGCTACACCTTC
. . TRBJ2-3 TRBV7-2 CASSLMSTYGTDTQYF TGTGCCAGCAGCTTAATGTCGACCTACGGCACAGATACGCAGTATTTT
. . TRBJ2-6 TRBV5-1 CASSQQGLFSGANVLTF TGCGCCAGCAGCCAACAGGGCCTATTCTCTGGGGCCAACGTCCTGACTTTC
. . TRBJ1-4 TRBV7-3 CASSPTGGRTEKLFF TGTGCCAGCAGCCCTACGGGCGGCCGAACGGAAAAACTGTTTTTT
. . TRBJ2-7 TRBV29-1 CSVEEGRSSYEQYF TGCAGCGTTGAAGAAGGGCGTAGCTCCTACGAGCAGTACTTC
TRBD2 . TRBJ2-7 TRBV6-2/TRBV6-3 CASSYLSGGTYEQYF TGTGCCAGCAGTTACCTGAGCGGGGGTACCTACGAGCAGTACTTC
. . TRBJ2-1 TRBV18 CASSTGDTSIYNEQFF TGTGCCAGCTCAACCGGGGACACTTCCATCTACAATGAGCAGTTCTTC
. . TRBJ2-5 TRBV7-2 CASSLGFTATQETQYF TGTGCCAGCAGCTTGGGGTTTACAGCCACCCAAGAGACCCAGTACTTC
. once TRBJ2-3 TRBV28 CASSFLASNTQYF TGTGCCAGCAGTTTTCTGGCATCAAATACGCAGTATTTT
. . TRBJ2-1 TRBV20-1 CSASDRLLRDEQFF TGCAGTGCTAGTGACCGGCTCCTTAGGGATGAGCAGTTCTTC
. . TRBJ2-1 TRBV7-6 CASSPSPSSASSYNEQFF TGTGCCAGCAGCCCATCCCCCTCTAGCGCTAGCTCCTACAATGAGCAGTTCTTC
. . TRBJ1-1 TRBV6-2/TRBV6-3 CASRPLKQVMNTEAFF TGTGCCAGCAGGCCTCTTAAACAGGTGATGAACACTGAAGCTTTCTTT